These T cell receptor beta chains were read from a single sample in a study of identical twins. TCRdb processed the 5' RACE reads anew with MiXCR; each CDR3 protein has one entry. Of about 470,000 distinct CDR3 sequences listed, 20% to 30% are singletons. These same records also appear under a second study, on T cells expressing NK-cell markers.

The sequenced sample was CD4+ T cells sorted from blood. Source of these receptors: a woman between 18 and 29 years old in good health. Both conserved end residues are part of each CDR3. The D gene is left open where the match is weak. Clone size is stated in some rows and not others, as once, few, many or a class when expanded.

CDR3 length	clone size	V gene	D gene	J gene	CDR3 DNA	CDR3 protein
14	.	TRBV6-1	.	TRBJ2-2	TGTGCCAGCAGTCGCCGGTCGGAGGCCGGGGAGCTGTTTTTT	CASSRRSEAGELFF
15	.	TRBV5-1	.	TRBJ2-1	TGCGCCAGCAGCGGGGACTCTTTAGCCTACAATGAGCAGTTCTTC	CASSGDSLAYNEQFF
13	few	TRBV29-1	.	TRBJ2-5	TGCAGCGTTGAGCGACACCAACAAGAGACCCAGTACTTC	CSVERHQQETQYF
14	.	TRBV5-6	.	TRBJ1-1	TGTGCCAGCCGACAAAACGGAGGGAACACTGAAGCTTTCTTT	CASRQNGGNTEAFF
15	.	TRBV3-1	TRBD1	TRBJ1-4	TGTGCCAGCAGCTCACGACAGGGTAGAGGGGAAAAACTGTTTTTT	CASSSRQGRGEKLFF
14	few	TRBV10-3	.	TRBJ1-2	TGTGCCATCAGTGAGTGGGGGCCTAACTATGGCTACACCTTC	CAISEWGPNYGYTF
15	.	TRBV5-1	.	TRBJ2-2	TGCGCCAGCAGCTTGGGAGGCTCGTTACCCGGGGAGCTGTTTTTT	CASSLGGSLPGELFF
15	.	TRBV4-3	TRBD2	TRBJ2-3	TGCGCCAGCAGCCAAGGACTAGCGGGTGTAGATACGCAGTATTTT	CASSQGLAGVDTQYF
15	many	TRBV7-2	TRBD1	TRBJ2-7	TGTGCCAGCAAACCGTCAGGGGGCATAAACTACGAGCAGTACTTC	CASKPSGGINYEQYF
13	.	TRBV3-1	.	TRBJ1-5	TGTGCCAGCAGCCAATCACAGGGTCAGCCCCAGCATTTT	CASSQSQGQPQHF
15	.	TRBV9	.	TRBJ2-7	TGTGCCAGCAGCGTTCAGGGTTCCCCCTCCTACGAGCAGTACTTC	CASSVQGSPSYEQYF
14	many	TRBV12-3/TRBV12-4	.	TRBJ2-2	TGTGCCAGCAGTTTCGAAGGATGGACCGGGGAGCTGTTTTTT	CASSFEGWTGELFF
15	.	TRBV5-1	TRBD2	TRBJ2-7	TGCGCCAGCAGCGCGGGGGGGACCCTTACCTACGAGCAGTACTTC	CASSAGGTLTYEQYF
15	.	TRBV20-1	TRBD1	TRBJ1-4	TGCAGTGCTAGGGCAGGGGGCGTTACTAATGAAAAACTGTTTTTT	CSARAGGVTNEKLFF
16	few	TRBV5-6	TRBD2	TRBJ2-1	TGTGCCAGCAGTTACCGGACTAGCGGGAGACACCCTGAGCAGTTCTTC	CASSYRTSGRHPEQFF